The subject of this entry is one TCR beta chain. No antigen is known for it. Base quality data are lacking; no much larger clone is found one base away. The immunoSEQ Assay was the method used to sequence TCRbeta CDR3 regions. After extraction, genomic DNA underwent amplification by bias-controlled multiplex PCR, followed by high-throughput sequencing. In the paper's pipeline: Collapsing and filtering of sequences were performed to quantify the absolute abundance of each unique TCRbeta CDR3 region. T cell fraction was estimated by normalizing TCRbeta template counts to usable DNA, with usable DNA measured through amplification of reference genes found in all nucleated cells. Repertoire TCRs were annotated as SARS-CoV-2-specific by exact matching of V gene, CDR3 amino acid sequence and J gene to a known reactive TCR set. The reference SARS-CoV-2 TCR set came from MIRA and was filtered for enrichment in COVID-19-positive ImmuneCODE repertoires, removing public or cross-reactive TCRs. Based on the MIRA antigens, annotated TCRs were further analysed at the level of specific ORF or position within ORF. Breadth was defined as annotated unique rearrangements over total unique productive rearrangements; depth was the summed frequency of those rearrangements. Group comparisons of TCR breadth used two-sided Wilcoxon rank-sum tests. Entries here come from immuneACCESS through TCRdb and include only in-frame sequences with V and J called. Some clones fail to appear in such tables; in the studies checked, an unresolved V gene covers under half of the shortfall, and the cause of the remainder is unknown. D and trimming were read from the DNA, whereas the V and J calls and clone size are those reported in that table. In this sample the table shows about 350,000 clones, around 92% of which occur a single time. The ten largest clonotypes hold around 4% of the sample.

Trimming at the junction amounts to 4 bases on V and 10 bases on J, and the germline ends lie 7 bases apart. The CDR3 runs 11 residues from the cysteine to the phenylalanine. Here the CDR3 DNA is all that survives: 33 bases in frame from base 1. This entry is derived from a study of Ad26.COV2.S vaccination and SARS-CoV-2 variants (dated by TCRdb to about 2021). With regard to the full study: The specificity and breadth of SARS-CoV-2-reactive T cell receptors after Ad26.COV2.S vaccination were assessed by TCRbeta repertoire sequencing. The TCR-sequenced set comprised about 32 samples: some 19 Ad26.COV2.S vaccine recipients, 5 placebo recipients and 8 SARS-CoV-2 convalescent individuals.

Sample time point, as interpreted from the label and publication: individuals recovered from natural SARS-CoV-2 infection. Here is what the overall study found, with its caveats: The authors noted that total T cell responses may have been underestimated by the TCR breadth and depth analyses. Comparable non-spike TCR breadth was observed between vaccine and placebo recipients, consistent with only spike being contained in the vaccine. After vaccination, substantial breadth of spike-specific CD8+ and CD4+ T cell responses was reported. Compared with placebo recipients, Ad26.COV2.S recipients showed higher spike-specific TCR breadth (P = 0.0014).

The sequence links TRBV12-3 or TRBV12-4 to TRBJ2-2; too little of a D gene remains to name it. The material sequenced was peripheral blood, taken after recovery from COVID-19. The clonotype was recovered from a human donor who had recovered from COVID-19. The bases are TGTGCCAGCAGTTCCTCCGTGGAGCTGTTTTTT. This sequence encodes CASSSSVELFF.